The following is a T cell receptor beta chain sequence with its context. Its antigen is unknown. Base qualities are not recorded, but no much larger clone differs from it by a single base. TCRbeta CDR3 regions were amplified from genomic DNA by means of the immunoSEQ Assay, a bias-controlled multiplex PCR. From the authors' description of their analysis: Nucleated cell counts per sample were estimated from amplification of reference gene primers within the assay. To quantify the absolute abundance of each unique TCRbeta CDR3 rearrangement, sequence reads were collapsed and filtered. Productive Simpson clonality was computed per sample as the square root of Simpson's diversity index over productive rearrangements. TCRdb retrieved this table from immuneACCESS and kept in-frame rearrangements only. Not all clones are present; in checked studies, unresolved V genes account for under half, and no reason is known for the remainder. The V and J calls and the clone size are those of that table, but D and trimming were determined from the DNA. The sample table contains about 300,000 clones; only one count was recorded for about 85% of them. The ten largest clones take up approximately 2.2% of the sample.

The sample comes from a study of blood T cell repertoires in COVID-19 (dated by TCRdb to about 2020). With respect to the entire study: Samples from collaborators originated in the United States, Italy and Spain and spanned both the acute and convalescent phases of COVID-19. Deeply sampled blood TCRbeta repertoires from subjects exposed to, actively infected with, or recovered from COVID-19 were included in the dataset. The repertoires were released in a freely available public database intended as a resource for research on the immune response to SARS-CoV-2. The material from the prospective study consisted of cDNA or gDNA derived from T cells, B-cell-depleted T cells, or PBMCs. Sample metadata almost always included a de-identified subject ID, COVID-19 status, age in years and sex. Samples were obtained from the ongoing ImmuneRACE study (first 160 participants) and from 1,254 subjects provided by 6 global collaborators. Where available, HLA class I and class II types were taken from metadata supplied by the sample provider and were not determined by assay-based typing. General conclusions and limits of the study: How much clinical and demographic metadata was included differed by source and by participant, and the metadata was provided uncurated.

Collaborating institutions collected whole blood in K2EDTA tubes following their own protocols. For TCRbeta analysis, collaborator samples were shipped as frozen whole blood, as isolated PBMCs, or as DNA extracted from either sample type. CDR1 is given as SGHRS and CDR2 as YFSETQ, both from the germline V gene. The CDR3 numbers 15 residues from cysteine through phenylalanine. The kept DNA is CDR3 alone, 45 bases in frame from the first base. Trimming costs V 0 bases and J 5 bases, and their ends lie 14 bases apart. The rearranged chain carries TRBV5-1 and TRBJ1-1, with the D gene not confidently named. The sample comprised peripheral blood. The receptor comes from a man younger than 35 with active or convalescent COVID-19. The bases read TGCGCCAGCAGCTTGGATGGATTGGGAGAGACTGAAGCTTTCTTT. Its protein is CASSLDGLGETEAFF. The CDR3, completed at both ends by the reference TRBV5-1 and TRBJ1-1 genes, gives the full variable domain KAGVTQTPRYLIKTRGQQVTLSCSPISGHRSVSWYQQTPGQGLQFLFEYFSETQRNKGNFPGRFSGRQFSNSRSEMNVSTLELGDSALYLCASSLDGLGETEAFFGQGTRLTVV.